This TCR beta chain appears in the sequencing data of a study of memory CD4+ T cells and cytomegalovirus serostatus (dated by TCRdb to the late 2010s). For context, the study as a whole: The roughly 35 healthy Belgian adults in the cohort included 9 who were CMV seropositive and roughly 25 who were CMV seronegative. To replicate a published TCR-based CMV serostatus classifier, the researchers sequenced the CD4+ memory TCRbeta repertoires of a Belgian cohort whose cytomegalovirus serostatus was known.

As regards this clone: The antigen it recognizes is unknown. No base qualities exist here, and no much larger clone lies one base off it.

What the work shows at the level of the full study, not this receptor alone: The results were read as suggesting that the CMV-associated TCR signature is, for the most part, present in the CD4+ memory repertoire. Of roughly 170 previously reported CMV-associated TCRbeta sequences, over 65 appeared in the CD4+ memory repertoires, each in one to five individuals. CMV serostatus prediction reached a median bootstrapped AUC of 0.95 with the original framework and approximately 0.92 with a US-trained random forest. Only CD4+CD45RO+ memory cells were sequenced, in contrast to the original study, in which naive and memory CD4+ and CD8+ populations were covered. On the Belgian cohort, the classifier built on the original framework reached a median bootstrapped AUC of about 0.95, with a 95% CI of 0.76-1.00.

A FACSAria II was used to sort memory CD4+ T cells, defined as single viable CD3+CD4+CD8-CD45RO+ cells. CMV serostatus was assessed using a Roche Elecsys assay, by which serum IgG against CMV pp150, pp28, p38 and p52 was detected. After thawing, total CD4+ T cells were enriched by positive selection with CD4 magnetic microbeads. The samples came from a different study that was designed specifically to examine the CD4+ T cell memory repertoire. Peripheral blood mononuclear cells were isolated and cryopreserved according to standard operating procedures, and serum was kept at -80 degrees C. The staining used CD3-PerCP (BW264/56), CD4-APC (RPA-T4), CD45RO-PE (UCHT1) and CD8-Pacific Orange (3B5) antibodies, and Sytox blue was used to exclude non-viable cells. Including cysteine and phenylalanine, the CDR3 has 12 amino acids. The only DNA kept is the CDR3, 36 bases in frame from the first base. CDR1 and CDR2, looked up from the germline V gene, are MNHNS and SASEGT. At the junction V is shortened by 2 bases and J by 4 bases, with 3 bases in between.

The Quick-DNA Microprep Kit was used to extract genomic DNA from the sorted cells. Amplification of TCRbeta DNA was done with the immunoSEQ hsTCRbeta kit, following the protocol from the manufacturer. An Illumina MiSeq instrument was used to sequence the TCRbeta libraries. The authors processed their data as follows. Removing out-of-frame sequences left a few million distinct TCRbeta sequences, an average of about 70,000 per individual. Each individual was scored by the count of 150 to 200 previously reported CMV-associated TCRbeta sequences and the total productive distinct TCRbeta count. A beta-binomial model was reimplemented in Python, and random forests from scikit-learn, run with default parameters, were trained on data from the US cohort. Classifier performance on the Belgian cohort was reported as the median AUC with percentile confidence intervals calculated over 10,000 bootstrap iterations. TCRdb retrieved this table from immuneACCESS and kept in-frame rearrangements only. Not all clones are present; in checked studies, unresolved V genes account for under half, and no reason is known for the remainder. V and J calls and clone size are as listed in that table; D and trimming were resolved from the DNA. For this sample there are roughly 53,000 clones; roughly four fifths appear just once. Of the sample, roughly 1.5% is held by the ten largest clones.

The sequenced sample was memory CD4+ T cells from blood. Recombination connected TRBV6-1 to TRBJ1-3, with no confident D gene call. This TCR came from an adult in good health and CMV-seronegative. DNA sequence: TGTGCCAGCAGTGAAATGGGAAACACCATATATTTT. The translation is CASSEMGNTIYF.